The rows below give T cell receptor beta chains drawn from one sample of a study of blood T cell repertoires in COVID-19. Sequencing was performed with immunoSEQ multiplex PCR; in TCRdb, only in-frame clones are kept and a portion is missing. The data hold about 180,000 clones, with 86% observed a single time. The source material was peripheral blood. These receptors all come from a woman between 25 and 40 years old with active or convalescent COVID-19. Both conserved end residues are part of each CDR3. The D gene is left open where the match is weak. The size of a clone is reported for some rows only, either as once, few or many, or as a class for expanded clones.

>NA|TRBJ1-4|TRBD1|TRBV5-4
TGTGCCAGCAGTTCCCGGACAGGTTCTAATGAAAAACTGTTTTTT
CASSSRTGSNEKLFF
>NA|TRBJ2-2|TRBD2|TRBV28
TGTGCCAGCAGCAAATCGGGTCTAGCGGGAGTATCGACCGGGGAGCTGTTTTTT
CASSKSGLAGVSTGELFF
>NA|TRBJ2-7|NA|TRBV3-1/TRBV3-2
TGTGCCAGCAGCCTAGGGTCGGGAGAGCAGTACTTC
CASSLGSGEQYF
>NA|TRBJ2-1|TRBD1|TRBV27
TGTGCCAGCAGTTCCTTCGGACAGGGTTTACACAATGAGCAGTTCTTC
CASSSFGQGLHNEQFF
>NA|TRBJ2-7|NA|TRBV11-3
TGTGCCAGCAGCTTAGGGAGCGGGGACACCTACGAGCAGTACTTC
CASSLGSGDTYEQYF
>NA|TRBJ1-3|TRBD1|TRBV15
TGTGCCACCAGCCAGGACAGGTCTGGAAACACCATATATTTT
CATSQDRSGNTIYF
>NA|TRBJ2-5|TRBD1|TRBV28
TGTGCCAGCTTAGCGGACAGGGGGGTCCAAGAGACCCAGTACTTC
CASLADRGVQETQYF
>NA|TRBJ2-3|NA|TRBV18
TGTGCCAGCTCACCACGAATGGACAAACGCACAGATACGCAGTATTTT
CASSPRMDKRTDTQYF
>NA|TRBJ2-2|NA|TRBV24-1
TGTGCCACCAGTGACCCGGGACAGAACACCGGGGAGCTGTTTTTT
CATSDPGQNTGELFF
>NA|TRBJ1-1|TRBD1|TRBV19
TGTGCCAGTAGTACCACGACAGGGGGAGGGACTGAAGCTTTCTTT
CASSTTTGGGTEAFF
>once|TRBJ1-1|NA|TRBV25-1
TGTGCCAGCAGGGGGCTAGGAGTGGCCACTGAAGCTTTCTTT
CASRGLGVATEAFF
>NA|TRBJ1-2|NA|TRBV11-2
TGTGCCAGCAGCTTAACGGGGTACGAGGGCTACACCTTC
CASSLTGYEGYTF
>NA|TRBJ2-3|TRBD2|TRBV30
TGTGCCTGGAGTTTAGCTAGCGGGGGGACAGATACGCAGTATTTT
CAWSLASGGTDTQYF
>few|TRBJ1-2|NA|TRBV7-2
TGTGCCAGCAGCTTAGATGGGGCAGGGGTCTATGGCTACACCTTC
CASSLDGAGVYGYTF
>NA|TRBJ2-7|NA|TRBV28
TGTGCCAGCAGTAGCCCCCCCGGGACACTCGGCTCCTACGAGCAGTACTTC
CASSSPPGTLGSYEQYF
>once|TRBJ1-2|NA|TRBV19
TGTGCCAGTAGTATACAAGGGGTGGATGGCTACACCTTC
CASSIQGVDGYTF
>NA|TRBJ1-5|NA|TRBV2
TGTGCCAGCAGTGAACCGGGGGGGGCGCACCAGCCCCAGCATTTT
CASSEPGGAHQPQHF
>NA|TRBJ1-6|NA|TRBV2
TGTGCCAGCAGGCCCGACAGTGGCGGTAATTCACCCCTCCACTTT
CASRPDSGGNSPLHF
>NA|TRBJ1-3|NA|TRBV10-1
TGCGCCAGCAGTGAAGGCAGGTTCGGAAACACCATATATTTT
CASSEGRFGNTIYF
>NA|TRBJ1-6|NA|TRBV6-1
TGTGCCAGCAGTGAACAGACGACGGGGAGTTCACCCCTCCACTTT
CASSEQTTGSSPLHF
>once|TRBJ2-1|TRBD2|TRBV27
TGTGCCAGCAGTCCGAGGACTAGAGTCGATGAGCAGTTCTTC
CASSPRTRVDEQFF
>NA|TRBJ1-3|NA|TRBV4-1
TGCGCCAGCAGGCAGACACAAGCAGGAAACACCATATATTTT
CASRQTQAGNTIYF
>NA|TRBJ1-1|TRBD1|TRBV27
TGTGCCAGCAGATCAGGGGGCAAGGTAGCTTTCTTT
CASRSGGKVAFF
>once|TRBJ1-2|NA|TRBV30
TGTGCCTGGAGTGTAATTTCAGGGGTGGGCTATGGCTACACCTTC
CAWSVISGVGYGYTF
>NA|TRBJ1-1|NA|TRBV18
TGTGCCAGCTCCCAGCCTCAGGGGCTCGGTGAAGCTTTCTTT
CASSQPQGLGEAFF
>NA|TRBJ1-5|NA|TRBV30
TGTGCCTGGAGTAACCGGGTAGAACAGCCCCAGCATTTT
CAWSNRVEQPQHF
>NA|TRBJ1-6|TRBD1|TRBV2
TGTGCCAGCAGTGAAGGGGCAGGGGGAAATTCACCCCTCCACTTT
CASSEGAGGNSPLHF
>NA|TRBJ2-2|TRBD2|TRBV19
TGTGCCAGTGTGGGGCTACTTACGGGACTAGCGGCTGGAAACACCGGGGAGCTGTTTTTT
CASVGLLTGLAAGNTGELFF
>NA|TRBJ1-1|NA|TRBV19
TGTGCCAGTAGTATAGGTATGAACACTGAAGCTTTCTTT
CASSIGMNTEAFF
>NA|TRBJ1-5|NA|TRBV18
TGTGCCAGCTCACCGGTCGTGGGGGCCCAGCCCCAGCATTTT
CASSPVVGAQPQHF
>NA|TRBJ1-2|NA|TRBV21-1
TGTGCCAGCAGCGACTTGGCCTTACAGGGTTATATCTATGGCTACACCTTC
CASSDLALQGYIYGYTF
>few|TRBJ1-6|TRBD1|TRBV19
TGTGCCAGTAGTGACCTACCCCGGACAGGGGGCGGATCACCCCTCCACTTT
CASSDLPRTGGGSPLHF
>NA|TRBJ2-5|TRBD2|TRBV6-5
TGTGCCAGCAGTTACTCGGCTAGCGGGAGCCGAGAGACCCAGTACTTC
CASSYSASGSRETQYF
>once|TRBJ2-1|TRBD2|TRBV6-1
TGTGCCAGCAGTGAAGGGACATTCGGGAGGGCCTTCAATGAGCAGTTCTTC
CASSEGTFGRAFNEQFF
>few|TRBJ1-1|NA|TRBV6-6
TGTGCCAGCAGGACGAGGTTAGAGATGAACACTGAAGCTTTCTTT
CASRTRLEMNTEAFF